This TCR beta chain was captured in a study of shared clonotypes between healthy human individuals (dated by TCRdb to the early 2020s). About the study as a whole: The cohort included three men and two women between 18 and 49 years of age. To estimate repertoire size and how much clonotype sharing occurs between individuals, the study deeply sequenced the blood TCR repertoires of about five healthy adults. Per donor, leukapheresis produced somewhere between about 0.94 and 9 billion PBMCs. Per donor, three plates each were used for CD4 naive and CD4 memory, two for CD8 naive, and one for CD8 memory. To increase sequencing depth and limit assay-specific biases, TCR repertoire library preparation and sequencing were carried out by different laboratories using diverse techniques.

Donors were healthy HIV-negative adults with no recently reported acute infections or vaccinations. All donors were Caucasian adults living in Nashville, Tennessee, USA. CD4+ T cells were enriched by magnetic negative selection, after which naive cells were positively selected on CD45RA and the negative fraction was taken as the memory subset. Blood was collected by leukapheresis, and PBMCs were isolated by Ficoll-Histopaque density gradient centrifugation and then cryopreserved in liquid nitrogen vapor phase. Analytical flow cytometry was used to check the purity and quantity of every magnetically sorted T cell population. Each sorted fraction had its genomic DNA isolated and then quantified by UV absorbance on a Nanodrop 2000c. Using the deep immunoSEQ assay, multiplex PCR amplified TCR CDR3 regions from genomic DNA. For each cell subset, the extracted genomic DNA was distributed evenly across all wells of several immunoSEQ 96-well plates, and each plate served as one replicate. For sorted subsets, 200 to 250 ng of genomic DNA, equivalent to about 30,000 T cell genomes, went into each replicate PCR. Purified libraries were measured with a Qubit 3.0 fluorometer, size-checked on a Bioanalyzer 2100, and measured again with the KAPA Library Quantification kit. Every immunoSEQ 96-well plate was sequenced on a separate single-read 150-cycle Illumina NextSeq 550 flow cell. As for the authors' bioinformatics: Because the immunoSEQ output held only junctional sequences and lacked quality scores, the filtering could not match the filtering applied to full-length reads. To assign V/J genes and CDR3, sequences were annotated using PyIR, a Python wrapper for IgBLAST v1.9, with IMGT germline references. Reads were removed for weak V/J assignments (E-value above 1e-6), missing CDR3, stop codons, out-of-frame junctions, or ambiguous translated residues. V3J clonotypes were defined as sequences sharing an identical inferred V gene, J gene, and CDR3 amino acid sequence. To compute the percentage overlap between repertoires, the number of shared unique clonotypes was divided by the size of the smaller repertoire. Repertoire richness was assessed with RTK rarefaction, the Chao1 estimator, and Recon v2.1 estimates of unobserved clonotypes. Generation probabilities were computed with OLGA for all TCRbeta clonotypes obtained by the gDNA method from several donors. TCRdb holds this immuneACCESS table with in-frame rearrangements only. Some clones are missing; in checked studies, unresolved V genes explain under half, and the rest has no known cause. The V and J calls and clone size were taken over from that table, and D and trimming were inferred from the DNA. The table for this sample lists 2 million to 2.5 million clones; roughly 95% of them were counted only once. Around 0.13% of the sample is in the top ten clones.

The paper as a whole reports these results and caveats: About 5% of naive CD4, 3.5% of naive CD8, 2.3% of memory CD4, and 0.4% of memory CD8 clonotypes were shared across a few donors. Based on pairwise subsampling, the degree of clonotype sharing among donors was expected to be affected by sequencing depth. Rarefaction of sorted-subset datasets indicated incomplete sequencing despite the large sequencing depth. Naive subsets generally had larger estimated clonotype richness than memory subsets did. The small number of donors limited the genetic and exposure-history diversity represented. Sampling was restricted to blood, and TCR repertoires in tissue are likely to differ from TCR repertoires in blood. Higher generation probabilities were observed for clonotypes shared by all four sorted-subset donors than for non-shared clonotypes.

Taken from the germline V gene (reference sequence), the CDR1 and CDR2 loops are MNHNY and SVGAGI. Including the terminal cysteine and phenylalanine, the CDR3 comprises 16 residues. The DNA shown is the 48-base CDR3, in frame from base 1. V is cut by 0 bases and J by 0 bases, and the space between the germline ends is 9 bases. This clone is a singleton in its sample. It has no known antigen specificity. Base qualities are not recorded, but no much larger clone differs from it by a single base. The chain is assembled from TRBV6-6 and TRBJ2-1; TRBD2 could be the D gene, as 6 bases match. This receptor was taken from a man aged 18 to 29 in good health. Sequences were obtained from naive CD4+ T cells sorted from blood. The cell subset or site label for this specimen denotes: CD45RA+ positively selected. The CDR3 corresponds to CASSYSFGGSYNEQFF. The DNA is TGTGCCAGCAGTTACTCATTCGGGGGCTCCTACAATGAGCAGTTCTTC.